The clone carrying this TCR beta chain has only one observation. The data are from a study of blood T cell repertoires in COVID-19. While infection was still active, Seattle patients were enrolled and then followed longitudinally. The method was immunoSEQ multiplex PCR; TCRdb's version includes in-frame clones alone and lacks a portion of them. The sample contains 180,000 or so clones, 80% to 90% of which appear only once. The V and J ends lost 4 bases and 2 bases respectively, with 21 bases between them. The CDR3 runs to 18 residues. Germline CDR1 reads SNHLY; CDR2 reads FYNNEI. The rearrangement links TRBV2 to TRBJ1-5, with D perhaps matching TRBD1 (5 bases). This TCR was recovered from a woman between 65 and 79 years old with COVID-19, enrolled during active disease. The sequenced sample consisted of peripheral blood. CDR3 sequence: CASSVRRTQNSGNQPQHF. In DNA form, the CDR3 reads TGTGCCAGCAGTGTGAGAAGGACACAGAACAGTGGCAATCAGCCCCAGCATTTT.